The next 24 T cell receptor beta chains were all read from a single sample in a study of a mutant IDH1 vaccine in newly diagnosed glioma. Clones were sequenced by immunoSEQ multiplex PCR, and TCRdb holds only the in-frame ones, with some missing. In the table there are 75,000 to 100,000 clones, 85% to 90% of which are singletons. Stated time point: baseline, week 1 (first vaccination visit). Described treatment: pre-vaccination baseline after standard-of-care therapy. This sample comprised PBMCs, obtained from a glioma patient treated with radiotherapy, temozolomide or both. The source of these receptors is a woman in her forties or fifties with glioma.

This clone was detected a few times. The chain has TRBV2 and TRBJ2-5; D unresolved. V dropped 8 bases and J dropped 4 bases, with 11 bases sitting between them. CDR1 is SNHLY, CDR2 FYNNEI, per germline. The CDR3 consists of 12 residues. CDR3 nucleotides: TGTGCCAGCCGGACCACGGGAGAGACCCAGTACTTC. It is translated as CASRTTGETQYF.

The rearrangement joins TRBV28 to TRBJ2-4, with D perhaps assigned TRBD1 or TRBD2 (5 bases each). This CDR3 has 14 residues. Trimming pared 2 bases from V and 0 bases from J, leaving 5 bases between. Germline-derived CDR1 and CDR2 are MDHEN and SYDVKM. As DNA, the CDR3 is TGTGCCAGCAGTTTAGGGGGAGCCAAAAACATTCAGTACTTC. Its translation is CASSLGGAKNIQYF.

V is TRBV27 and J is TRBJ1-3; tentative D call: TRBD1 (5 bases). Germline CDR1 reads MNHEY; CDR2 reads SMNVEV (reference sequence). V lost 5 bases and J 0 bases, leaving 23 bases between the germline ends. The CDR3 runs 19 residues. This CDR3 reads CASSLWPPGDSNSGNTIYF. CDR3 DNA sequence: TGTGCCAGCAGTCTATGGCCGCCGGGGGACTCTAACTCTGGAAACACCATATATTTT.

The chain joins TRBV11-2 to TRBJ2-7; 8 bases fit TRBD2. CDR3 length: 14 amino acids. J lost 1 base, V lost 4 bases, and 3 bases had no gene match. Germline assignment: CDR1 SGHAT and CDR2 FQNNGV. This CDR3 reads CASSSGLASYEQYF. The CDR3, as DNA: TGTGCCAGCAGCTCCGGACTAGCATCCTACGAGCAGTACTTC.

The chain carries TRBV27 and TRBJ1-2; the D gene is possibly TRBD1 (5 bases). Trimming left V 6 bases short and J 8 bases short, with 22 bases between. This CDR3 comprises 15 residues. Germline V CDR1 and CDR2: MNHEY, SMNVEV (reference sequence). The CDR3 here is CASSQRGWGGWGYTF. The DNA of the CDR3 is TGTGCCAGCAGCCAGAGAGGGTGGGGGGGTTGGGGCTACACCTTC.

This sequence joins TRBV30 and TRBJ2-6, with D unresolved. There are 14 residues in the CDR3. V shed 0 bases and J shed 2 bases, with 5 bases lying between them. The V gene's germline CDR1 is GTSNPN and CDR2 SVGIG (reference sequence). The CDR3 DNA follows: TGTGCCTGGAGTGTCCCAGCTGGGGCCAACGTCCTGACTTTC. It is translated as CAWSVPAGANVLTF. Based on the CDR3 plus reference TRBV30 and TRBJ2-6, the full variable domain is SQTIHQWPATLVQPVGSPLSLECTVEGTSNPNLYWYRQAAGRGLQLLFYSVGIGQISSEVPQNLSASRPQDRQFILSSKKLLLSDSGFYLCAWSVPAGANVLTFGAGSRLTVL.

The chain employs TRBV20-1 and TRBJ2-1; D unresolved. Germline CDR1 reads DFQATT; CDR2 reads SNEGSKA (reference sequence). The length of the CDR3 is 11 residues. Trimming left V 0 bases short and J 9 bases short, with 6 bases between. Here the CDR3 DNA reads TGCAGTGCTAGAGACTCAGTTGAGCAGTTCTTC. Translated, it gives CSARDSVEQFF.

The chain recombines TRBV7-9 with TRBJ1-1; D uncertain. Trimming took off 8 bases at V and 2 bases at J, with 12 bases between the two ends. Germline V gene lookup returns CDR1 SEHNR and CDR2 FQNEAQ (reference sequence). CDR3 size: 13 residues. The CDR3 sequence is CASSEVVNTEAFF. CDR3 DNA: TGTGCCAGCTCGGAGGTGGTCAACACTGAAGCTTTCTTT.

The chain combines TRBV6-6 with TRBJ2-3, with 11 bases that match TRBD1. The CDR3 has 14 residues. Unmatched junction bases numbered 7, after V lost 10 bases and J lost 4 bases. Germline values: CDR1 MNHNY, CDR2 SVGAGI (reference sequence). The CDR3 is CAIQDRGRADTQYF. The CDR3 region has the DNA TGTGCCATCCAGGACAGGGGGCGAGCAGATACGCAGTATTTT.

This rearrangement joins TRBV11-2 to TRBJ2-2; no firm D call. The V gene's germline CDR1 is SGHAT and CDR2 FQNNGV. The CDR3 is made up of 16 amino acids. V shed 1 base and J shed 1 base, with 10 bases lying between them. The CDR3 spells CASSLGLRWNTGELFF. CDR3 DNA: TGTGCCAGCAGCTTAGGTTTACGGTGGAACACCGGGGAGCTGTTTTTT.

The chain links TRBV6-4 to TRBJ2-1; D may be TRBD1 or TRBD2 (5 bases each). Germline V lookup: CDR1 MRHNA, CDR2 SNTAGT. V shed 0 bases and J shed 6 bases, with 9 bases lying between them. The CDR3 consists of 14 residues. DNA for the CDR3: TGTGCCAGCAGTGACTCGGGGGACGGCAATGAGCAGTTCTTC. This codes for CASSDSGDGNEQFF.

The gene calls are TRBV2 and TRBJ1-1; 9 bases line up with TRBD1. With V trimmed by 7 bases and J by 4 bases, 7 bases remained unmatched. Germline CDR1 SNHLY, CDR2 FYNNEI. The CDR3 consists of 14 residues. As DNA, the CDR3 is TGTGCCAGCACTCCACAGGGGGCAATCACTGAAGCTTTCTTT. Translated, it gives CASTPQGAITEAFF.

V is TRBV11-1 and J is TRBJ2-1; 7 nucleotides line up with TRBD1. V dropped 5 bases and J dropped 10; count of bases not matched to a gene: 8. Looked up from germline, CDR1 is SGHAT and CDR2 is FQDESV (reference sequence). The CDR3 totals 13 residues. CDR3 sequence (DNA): TGTGCCAGCAGCCCACTCCAGGGGGACGAGCAGTTCTTC. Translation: CASSPLQGDEQFF. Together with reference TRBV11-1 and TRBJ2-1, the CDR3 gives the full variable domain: EAEVAQSPRYKITEKSQAVAFWCDPISGHATLYWYRQILGQGPELLVQFQDESVVDDSQLPKDRFSAERLKGVDSTLKIQPAELGDSAMYLCASSPLQGDEQFFGPGTRLTVL.

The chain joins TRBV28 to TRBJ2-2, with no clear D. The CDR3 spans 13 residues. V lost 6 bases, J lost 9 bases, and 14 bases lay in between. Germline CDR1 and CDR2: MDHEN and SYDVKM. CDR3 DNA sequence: TGTGCCAGCAGGCCTCAAGTAACCAGGGAGCTGTTTTTT. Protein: CASRPQVTRELFF.

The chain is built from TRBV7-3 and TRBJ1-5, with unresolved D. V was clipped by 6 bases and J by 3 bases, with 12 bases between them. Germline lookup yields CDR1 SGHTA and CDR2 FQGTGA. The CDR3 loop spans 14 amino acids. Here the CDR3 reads CASRLDGSNQPQHF. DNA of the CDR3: TGTGCCAGCAGGTTGGACGGGTCCAATCAGCCCCAGCATTTT.

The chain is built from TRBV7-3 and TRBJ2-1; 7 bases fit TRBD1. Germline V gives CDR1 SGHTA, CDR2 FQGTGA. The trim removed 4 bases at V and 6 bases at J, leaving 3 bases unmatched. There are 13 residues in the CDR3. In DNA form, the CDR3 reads TGTGCCAGCAGCTACGGGACAGCCAATGAGCAGTTCTTC. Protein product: CASSYGTANEQFF.

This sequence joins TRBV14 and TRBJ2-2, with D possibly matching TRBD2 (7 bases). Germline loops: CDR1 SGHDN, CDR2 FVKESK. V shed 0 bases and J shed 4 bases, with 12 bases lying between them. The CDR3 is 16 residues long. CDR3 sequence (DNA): TGTGCCAGCAGCCAAGATGGGGGGGCAGGCACCGGGGAGCTGTTTTTT. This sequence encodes CASSQDGGAGTGELFF. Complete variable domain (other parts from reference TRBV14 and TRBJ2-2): EAGVTQFPSHSVIEKGQTVTLRCDPISGHDNLYWYRRVMGKEIKFLLHFVKESKQDESGMPNNRFLAERTGGTYSTLKVQPAELEDSGVYFCASSQDGGAGTGELFFGEGSRLTVL.

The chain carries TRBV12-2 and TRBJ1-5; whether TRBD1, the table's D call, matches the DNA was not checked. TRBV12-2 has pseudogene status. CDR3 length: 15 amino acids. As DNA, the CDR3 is TGTGCAAGTCGCTTTTCAGGGGAGAGCAATCAGCCCCAGCATTTT. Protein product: CASRFSGESNQPQHF.

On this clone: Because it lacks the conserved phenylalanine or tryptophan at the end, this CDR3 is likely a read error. In nucleotides, the CDR3 is TGTGCCAGCAGTCTAACGGGAGGTTCAGGCGAGCAGTACTCC. It codes for CASSLTGGSGEQYS. The rearrangement links TRBV6-1 to TRBJ2-7; 7 positions agree with TRBD2. With V trimmed by 5 bases and J by 6 bases, 10 bases remained unmatched. This CDR3 spans 14 amino acids. The V gene's germline CDR1 is MNHNS and CDR2 SASEGT.

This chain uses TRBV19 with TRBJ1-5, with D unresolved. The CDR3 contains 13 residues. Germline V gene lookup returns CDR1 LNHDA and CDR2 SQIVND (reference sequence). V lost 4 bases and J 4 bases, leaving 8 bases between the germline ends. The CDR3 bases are TGTGCCAGTAGTACCCAGGTTAATCAGCCCCAGCATTTT. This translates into CASSTQVNQPQHF. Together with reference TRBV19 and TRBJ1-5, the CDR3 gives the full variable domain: DGGITQSPKYLFRKEGQNVTLSCEQNLNHDAMYWYRQDPGQGLRLIYYSQIVNDFQKGDIAEGYSVSREKKESFPLTVTSAQKNPTAFYLCASSTQVNQPQHFGDGTRLSIL.

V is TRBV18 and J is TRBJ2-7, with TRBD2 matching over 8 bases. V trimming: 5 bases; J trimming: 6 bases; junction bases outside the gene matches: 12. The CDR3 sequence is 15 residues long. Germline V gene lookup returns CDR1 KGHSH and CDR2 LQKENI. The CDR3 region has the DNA TGTGCCAGCTCAACCACGGGACCCGGGGGGGGCGAGCAGTACTTC. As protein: CASSTTGPGGGEQYF.

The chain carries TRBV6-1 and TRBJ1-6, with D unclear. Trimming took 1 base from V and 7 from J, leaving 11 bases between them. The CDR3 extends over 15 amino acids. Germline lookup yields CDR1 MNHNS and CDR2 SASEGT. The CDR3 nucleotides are TGTGCCAGCAGTGAAGGTAACCCATCAAATTCACCCCTCCACTTT. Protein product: CASSEGNPSNSPLHF.

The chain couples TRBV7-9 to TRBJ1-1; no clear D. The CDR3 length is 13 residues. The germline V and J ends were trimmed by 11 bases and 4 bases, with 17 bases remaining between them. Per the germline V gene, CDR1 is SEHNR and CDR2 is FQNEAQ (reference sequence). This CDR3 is CAGAYSSGTEAFF. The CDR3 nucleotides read TGTGCCGGAGCTTATTCTAGTGGCACTGAAGCTTTCTTT.

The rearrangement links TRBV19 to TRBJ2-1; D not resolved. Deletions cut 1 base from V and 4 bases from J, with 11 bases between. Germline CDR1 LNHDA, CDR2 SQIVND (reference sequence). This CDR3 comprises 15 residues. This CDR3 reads CASSIGRILYNEQFF. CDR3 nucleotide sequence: TGTGCCAGTAGTATAGGCAGGATTTTGTACAATGAGCAGTTCTTC.